This note documents a single T cell receptor beta chain sequence. The target of this receptor is not known. Base quality data are lacking; no much larger clone is found one base away. These data originate in a study of cytomegalovirus exposure and HLA in healthy donors (TCRdb year 2017). About the investigation overall: A later analysis indicated that the 110 or so validation repertoires were generated on the platform also employed for the 666 repertoires of the first cohort. Besides the first cohort of hundreds of subjects, a separate validation cohort made up of around 120 different subjects was used. The study aimed to test whether signatures of past pathogen exposure could be identified by cataloging public T cell receptors. To predict cytomegalovirus infection status, the study combined high-throughput TCR immunosequencing, statistical association of individual TCRs with disease status, and machine learning.

Library construction relied on the immunoSEQ multiplex PCR assay. In the source study's methods: A statistical classification framework was built for diagnosing cytomegalovirus status from the catalog of TCR beta chain sequences. Sourced from immuneACCESS, this table was stored by TCRdb with only in-frame sequences that have V and J called. A share of the clones is absent; for the studies checked, an unresolved V gene accounts for under half, and the remainder has no known explanation. The V and J calls and the clone size are those of that table, but D and trimming were determined from the DNA. In this sample the table shows about 130,000 clones, more than 95% of which occur a single time. The ten most abundant clones make up 1.5% to 2% of the sample. Broader findings and caveats from the paper: The authors suggested that the approach could potentially be generalized to other disease states and immunological phenotypes. A few of the identified cytomegalovirus-associated TCR beta chains were confirmed in vitro to be specific for cytomegalovirus antigens. A later analysis found that TCRs clustered in the first cohort also tended to co-occur in the 120 validation repertoires, with more than 90% of cluster scores above 0. In the study, 150 to 200 TCR beta chains were listed as associated with cytomegalovirus. A later analysis had no HLA typing for the validation cohort, so co-occurrence there was scored across all 130 or so repertoires. In both the original and validation cohorts, the classifier was reported to diagnose cytomegalovirus status with high specificity and sensitivity. Most TCR sequences were seen in very few donors, while some public TCRs were found in many individuals.

The donors belonged to the validation cohort of roughly 120 subjects, which was separate from the roughly 700-subject first cohort. The germline V end is reduced by 4 bases and the J end by 5 bases; junction bases left unmatched: 5. From a lookup of the germline V gene, CDR1 and CDR2 are SGHDT and YYEEEE. From the cysteine up to the phenylalanine, the CDR3 has a length of 15 residues. This entry keeps only the CDR3 DNA: 45 bases, framed from base 1. Sequencing was performed on PBMCs. The sequence was obtained from a man aged 18 to 30 in good health and CMV-seronegative. The V and J genes are TRBV5-6 and TRBJ2-1, and 11 junction bases match TRBD2. In nucleotide form, the sequence is TGTGCCAGCAGCGGCGGGACTAGCGGCAACAATGAGCAGTTCTTC. Its translation reads: CASSGGTSGNNEQFF.